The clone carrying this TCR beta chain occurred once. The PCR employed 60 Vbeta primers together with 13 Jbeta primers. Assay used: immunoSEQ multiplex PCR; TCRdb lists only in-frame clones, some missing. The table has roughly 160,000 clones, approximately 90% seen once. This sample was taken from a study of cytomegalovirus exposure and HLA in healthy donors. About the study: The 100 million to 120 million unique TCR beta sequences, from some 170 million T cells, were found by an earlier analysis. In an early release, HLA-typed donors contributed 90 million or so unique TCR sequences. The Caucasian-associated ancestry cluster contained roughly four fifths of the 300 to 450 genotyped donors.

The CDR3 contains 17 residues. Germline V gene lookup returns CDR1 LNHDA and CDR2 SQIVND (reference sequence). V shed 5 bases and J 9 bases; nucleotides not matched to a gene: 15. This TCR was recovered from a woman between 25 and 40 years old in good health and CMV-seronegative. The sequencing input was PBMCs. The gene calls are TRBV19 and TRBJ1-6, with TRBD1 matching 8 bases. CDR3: CASSSSGTGQQSSPLHF. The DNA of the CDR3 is TGTGCCAGTAGTTCCTCCGGGACAGGCCAGCAGAGTTCACCCCTCCACTTT.